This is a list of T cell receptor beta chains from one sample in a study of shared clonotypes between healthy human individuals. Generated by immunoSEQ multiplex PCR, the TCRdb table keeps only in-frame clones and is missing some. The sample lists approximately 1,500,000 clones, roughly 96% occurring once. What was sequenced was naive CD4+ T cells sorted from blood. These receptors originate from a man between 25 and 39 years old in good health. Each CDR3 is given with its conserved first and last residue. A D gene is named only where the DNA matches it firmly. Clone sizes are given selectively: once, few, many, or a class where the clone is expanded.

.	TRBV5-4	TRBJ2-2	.	TGTGCCAGCAGCTTAGGTACTACAACCGGGGAGCTGTTTTTT	CASSLGTTTGELFF
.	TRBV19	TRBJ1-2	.	TGTGCCAGTAGGGCAGGACCTAGCCATGGCTACACCTTC	CASRAGPSHGYTF
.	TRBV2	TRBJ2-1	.	TGTGCCAGCAGGGCCCAGGGGGGTTGGATTAGTGAGCAGTTCTTC	CASRAQGGWISEQFF
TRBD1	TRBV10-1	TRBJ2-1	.	TGCGCCAGCAGTGAGCTGGGTTGGGACAGGAACAATGAGCAGTTCTTC	CASSELGWDRNNEQFF
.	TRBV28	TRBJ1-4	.	TGTGCCAGCAGTTTAGCGGGGGTGTTCCTCGAAAAACTGTTTTTT	CASSLAGVFLEKLFF
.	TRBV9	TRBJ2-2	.	TGTGCCAGCAGCGTCTTGGGCACCGGGGAGCTGTTTTTT	CASSVLGTGELFF
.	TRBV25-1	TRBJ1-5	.	TGTGCCAGTGGGGTCGGGAATCAGCCCCAGCATTTT	CASGVGNQPQHF
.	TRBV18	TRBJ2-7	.	TGTGCCAGCTCACCAAGGGAGAACTACGAGCAGTACTTC	CASSPRENYEQYF
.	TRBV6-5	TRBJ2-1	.	TGTGCCAGCAGTTCAGGGTACAATGAGCAGTTCTTC	CASSSGYNEQFF
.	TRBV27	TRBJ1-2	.	TGTGCCAGCAGTTTATACCCGGACCCTGATGGCTACACCTTC	CASSLYPDPDGYTF
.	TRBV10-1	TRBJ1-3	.	TGCGCCAGCAGTGAGACAGGGAGAGGAAACACCATATATTTT	CASSETGRGNTIYF
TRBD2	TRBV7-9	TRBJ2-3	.	TGTGCCAGCAGCTCCATAGCGGGACCGAGCACAGATACGCAGTATTTT	CASSSIAGPSTDTQYF
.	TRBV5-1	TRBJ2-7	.	TGCGCCAGCAGCTTGGCTCTTAGGACCTCTATGGACGAGCAGTACTTC	CASSLALRTSMDEQYF
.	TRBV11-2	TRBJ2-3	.	TGTGCCAGCATGCCGTGGAGGGGGGGCACAGATACGCAGTATTTT	CASMPWRGGTDTQYF
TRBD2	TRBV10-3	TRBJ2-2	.	TGTGCCATCAGTGAGTTGGGACTAGCGGGAGGGAACACCGGGGAGCTGTTTTTT	CAISELGLAGGNTGELFF
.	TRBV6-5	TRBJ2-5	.	TGTGCCAGACGAGGGTCACGGTTACAAGAGACCCAGTACTTC	CARRGSRLQETQYF
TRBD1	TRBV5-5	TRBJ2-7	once	TGTGCCAGCAGCTTGGCTGGACAGGGGGTGGGTGAGCAGTACTTC	CASSLAGQGVGEQYF
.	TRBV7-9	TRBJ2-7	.	TGTGCCAGCAGCGGGTTTTTGGACTACGAGCAGTACTTC	CASSGFLDYEQYF
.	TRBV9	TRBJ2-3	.	TGTGCCAGCAGCGTAGTCGGGGGCGATTTGAGGACAGATACGCAGTATTTT	CASSVVGGDLRTDTQYF
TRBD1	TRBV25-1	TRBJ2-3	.	TGTGCCAGTACAGGGGGAGATACGCAGTATTTT	CASTGGDTQYF
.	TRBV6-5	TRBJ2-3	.	TGTGCCAGCACCGGGAGTACAGATACGCAGTATTTT	CASTGSTDTQYF
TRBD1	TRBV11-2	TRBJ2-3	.	TGTGCCAGCAGCTTAGGGGACAGGGGCGCAGATACGCAGTATTTT	CASSLGDRGADTQYF
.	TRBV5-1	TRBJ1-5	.	TGCGCCAGCAGCTTAGACGGACAACCCAATCAGCCCCAGCATTTT	CASSLDGQPNQPQHF
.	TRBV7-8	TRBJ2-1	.	TGTGCCAGCAGCTTAGCGCCAGGAGCGGGCCAGTCCTACAATGAGCAGTTCTTC	CASSLAPGAGQSYNEQFF
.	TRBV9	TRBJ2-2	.	TGTGCCAGCAGCCCCCAGACGGGGACGGCCACCGGGGAGCTGTTTTTT	CASSPQTGTATGELFF
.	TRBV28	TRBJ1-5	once	TGTGCCAGCAGTTTTTGGGGGAACAATCAGCCCCAGCATTTT	CASSFWGNNQPQHF
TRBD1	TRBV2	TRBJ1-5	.	TGTGCCAGCAGCCGACTCCGGGACAGGGGAGGTGGCAATCAGCCCCAGCATTTT	CASSRLRDRGGGNQPQHF
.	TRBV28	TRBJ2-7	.	TGTGCCAGCACACAGGGTGGTCTGTCCTACGAGCAGTACTTC	CASTQGGLSYEQYF